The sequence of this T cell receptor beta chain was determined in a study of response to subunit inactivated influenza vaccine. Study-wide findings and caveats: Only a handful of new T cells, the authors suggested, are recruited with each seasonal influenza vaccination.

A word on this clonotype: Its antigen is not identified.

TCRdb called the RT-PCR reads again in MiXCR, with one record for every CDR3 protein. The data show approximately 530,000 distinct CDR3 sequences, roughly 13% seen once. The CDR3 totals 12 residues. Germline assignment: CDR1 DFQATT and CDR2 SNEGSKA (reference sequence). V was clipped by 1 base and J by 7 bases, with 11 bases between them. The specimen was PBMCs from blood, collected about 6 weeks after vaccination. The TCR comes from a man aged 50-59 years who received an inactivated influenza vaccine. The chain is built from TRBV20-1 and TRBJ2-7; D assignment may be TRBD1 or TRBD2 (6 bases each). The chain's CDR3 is CSARAGAGEQYF. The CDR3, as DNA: TGCAGTGCTAGAGCGGGGGCCGGTGAGCAGTACTTC.